These T cell receptor beta chains were read from a single sample in a study of tumor-infiltrating lymphocytes in primary liver carcinoma. MiXCR was run by TCRdb on the multiplex PCR reads, yielding one entry per CDR3 protein. The repertoire includes about 200,000 distinct CDR3 sequences, around four fifths of them detected once, and about a sixth sits in the top ten. Sequenced input: tumor tissue from primary liver carcinoma. The receptor source for this set is a man aged 40-50 years with primary liver carcinoma and hepatitis B virus infection. The CDR3 runs from the conserved cysteine through the conserved F or W. D genes are given only for firm matches. Size is stated for part of the rows, as once, few or many counts, or as a class when the clone is expanded.

CDR3: CASISTGISSLDF
DNA: TGTGCCAGCATTTCAACAGGGATTTCATCCCTCGACTTT
size: NA
D: NA
J: TRBJ1-6
V: TRBV6-6

CDR3: CVSSLVGITRSNQPQHF
DNA: TGTGTCAGCAGCTTAGTAGGTATAACACGGAGCAATCAGCCCCAGCATTTT
size: NA
D: NA
J: TRBJ1-5
V: TRBV11-2

CDR3: CASNTATGPYEQYF
DNA: TGTGCCAGCAATACCGCGACAGGACCCTACGAGCAGTACTTC
size: NA
D: NA
J: TRBJ2-7
V: TRBV6-1

CDR3: CASNEGDRPNEQYF
DNA: TGTGCCAGCAATGAGGGAGACCGTCCAAACGAGCAGTACTTC
size: NA
D: NA
J: TRBJ2-7
V: TRBV2

CDR3: CASSSKGTSASTDTQYF
DNA: TGTGCCAGCAGCTCAAAGGGGACTAGCGCAAGCACAGATACGCAGTATTTT
size: few
D: TRBD2
J: TRBJ2-3
V: TRBV7-3

CDR3: CASAAVYTQYF
DNA: TGTGCCAGCGCTGCGGTTTACACGCAGTACTTT
size: NA
D: NA
J: TRBJ2-3
V: TRBV6-1

CDR3: CASTLYHPAGGSYNELFF
DNA: TGTGCCAGCACCTTATACCACCCCGCGGGAGGGTCCTACAATGAGCTGTTCTTC
size: NA
D: TRBD2
J: TRBJ2-1
V: TRBV11-1

CDR3: CASTLTGLLGETQYF
DNA: TGTGCCAGCACACTCACGGGACTATTGGGAGAGACCCAGTACTTC
size: NA
D: TRBD2
J: TRBJ2-5
V: TRBV11-1

CDR3: CASSPIQRKETQYF
DNA: TGTGCCAGCTCACCGATACAGAGAAAAGAGACCCAGTACTTC
size: once
D: NA
J: TRBJ2-5
V: TRBV18

CDR3: CDSNQDWGPPSYEQYF
DNA: TGCGACAGCAACCAAGATTGGGGGCCCCCCTCCTACGAGCAGTACTTC
size: NA
D: NA
J: TRBJ2-7
V: TRBV4-3